The rows below give T cell receptor beta chains drawn from one sample of a study of blood T cell repertoires in COVID-19. Clones were read by immunoSEQ multiplex PCR, and TCRdb kept only the in-frame ones, dropping some. The repertoire holds 250,000 to 350,000 clones, with about nine tenths as singletons. What was sequenced was peripheral blood. These receptors were collected from a woman aged 45-65 years with COVID-19, enrolled during active disease. The CDR3 runs from the conserved cysteine through the conserved F or W. The D gene is left open where the match is weak. A clone size is listed for some rows: how often the clone was seen (once, few, many), or a class if it is expanded.

size,D,V,J,CDR3,DNA
.,.,TRBV5-4,TRBJ1-4,CASSLRGATNEKLFF,TGTGCCAGCAGCTTGCGGGGGGCAACTAATGAAAAACTGTTTTTT
once,TRBD2,TRBV4-2,TRBJ2-3,CASSQAFASGRALNTQYF,TGTGCCAGCAGCCAAGCTTTTGCTAGCGGGAGGGCCTTGAATACGCAGTATTTT
.,.,TRBV20-1,TRBJ2-5,CSASNQETQYF,TGCAGTGCTAGCAACCAAGAGACCCAGTACTTC
.,.,TRBV15,TRBJ2-7,CATSRDNTYEQYF,TGTGCCACCAGCAGAGACAACACCTACGAGCAGTACTTC
.,.,TRBV19,TRBJ1-2,CASSPRELLTGYTF,TGTGCCAGTAGTCCCCGGGAGCTATTAACCGGCTACACCTTC
once,TRBD1,TRBV2,TRBJ1-5,CASKKEPGQGFQPQHF,TGTGCCAGCAAAAAGGAACCGGGACAGGGGTTTCAGCCCCAGCATTTT
.,.,TRBV5-1,TRBJ2-7,CASSLSELYEQYF,TGCGCCAGCAGCTTGAGCGAGCTGTACGAGCAGTACTTC
.,TRBD2,TRBV30,TRBJ2-3,CACQRGLSGIPDTQYF,TGTGCCTGCCAACGGGGTCTAAGCGGGATTCCAGATACGCAGTATTTT
.,TRBD1,TRBV24-1,TRBJ2-1,CATSDTSDRLNEQFF,TGTGCCACCAGTGATACCTCGGACAGGCTCAATGAGCAGTTCTTC
.,.,TRBV11-2,TRBJ2-1,CASSSSASSYNEQFF,TGTGCCAGCAGCTCTAGCGCGAGCTCCTACAATGAGCAGTTCTTC
.,TRBD2,TRBV7-2,TRBJ2-5,CASSLRSGDSQETQYF,TGTGCCAGCAGCTTACGGAGCGGGGACTCCCAAGAGACCCAGTACTTC
.,.,TRBV6-5,TRBJ1-2,CASNPRQDHLKGYTF,TGTGCCAGCAACCCAAGACAGGACCATCTGAAAGGCTACACCTTC
.,TRBD1,TRBV27,TRBJ1-2,CASSYRGRRGYTF,TGTGCCAGCAGTTACAGGGGGCGTAGGGGCTACACCTTC
.,TRBD2,TRBV11-2,TRBJ2-1,CASSIRLAGYNEQFF,TGTGCCAGCAGCATCCGACTAGCGGGTTACAATGAGCAGTTCTTC
.,.,TRBV27,TRBJ2-2,CASSLLNTGELFF,TGTGCCAGCAGTCTACTGAACACCGGGGAGCTGTTTTTT
.,TRBD2,TRBV6-5,TRBJ2-1,CASERLAGGNNEQFF,TGTGCCAGCGAACGACTAGCGGGAGGCAACAATGAGCAGTTCTTC
.,.,TRBV5-4,TRBJ1-1,CASSDHPGRLGSTEAFF,TGTGCCAGCAGCGACCACCCCGGGAGGCTGGGCAGCACTGAAGCTTTCTTT
few,.,TRBV5-1,TRBJ1-1,CASSAGWNTEAFF,TGCGCCAGCAGCGCGGGGTGGAACACTGAAGCTTTCTTT
.,.,TRBV11-2,TRBJ2-7,CASSPLRSRASYYEQYF,TGTGCCAGCAGCCCCCTCCGGTCGCGGGCCTCATACTACGAGCAGTACTTC
.,.,TRBV9,TRBJ2-7,CASSVEYPGGEQYF,TGTGCCAGCAGCGTAGAGTACCCTGGGGGGGAGCAGTACTTC
.,TRBD2,TRBV3-1/TRBV3-2,TRBJ2-3,CASSQDSSRLAGRTDTQYF,TGTGCCAGCAGCCAAGATTCCTCGAGACTAGCGGGACGCACAGATACGCAGTATTTT
.,.,TRBV29-1,TRBJ2-3,CSVERGTDTQYF,TGCAGCGTTGAGAGAGGGACAGATACGCAGTATTTT
.,TRBD1,TRBV12-5,TRBJ2-5,CASGSGQPQETQYF,TGTGCTAGTGGTTCGGGACAGCCTCAAGAGACCCAGTACTTC
.,TRBD2,TRBV4-2,TRBJ2-3,CASSQQLGLAGIDTQYF,TGTGCCAGCAGCCAACAACTTGGACTAGCGGGAATAGATACGCAGTATTTT